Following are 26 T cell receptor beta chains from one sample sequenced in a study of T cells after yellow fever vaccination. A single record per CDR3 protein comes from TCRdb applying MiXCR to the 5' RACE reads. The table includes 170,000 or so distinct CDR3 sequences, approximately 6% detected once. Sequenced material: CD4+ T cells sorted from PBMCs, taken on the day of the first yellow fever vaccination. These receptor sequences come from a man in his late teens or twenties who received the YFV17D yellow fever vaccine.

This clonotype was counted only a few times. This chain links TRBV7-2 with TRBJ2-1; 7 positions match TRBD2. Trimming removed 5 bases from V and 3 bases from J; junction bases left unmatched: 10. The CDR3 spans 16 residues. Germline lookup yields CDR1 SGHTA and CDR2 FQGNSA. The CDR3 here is CASSHTGTGGYNEQFF. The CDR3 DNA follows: TGTGCCAGCAGCCATACCGGGACGGGGGGCTACAATGAGCAGTTCTTC.

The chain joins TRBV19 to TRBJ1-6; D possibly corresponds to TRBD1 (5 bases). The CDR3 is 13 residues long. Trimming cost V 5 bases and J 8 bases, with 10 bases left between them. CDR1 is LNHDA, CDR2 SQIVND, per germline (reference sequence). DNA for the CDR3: TGTGCCAGTAGTTCCCAGGGAGATTCACCCCTCCACTTT. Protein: CASSSQGDSPLHF.

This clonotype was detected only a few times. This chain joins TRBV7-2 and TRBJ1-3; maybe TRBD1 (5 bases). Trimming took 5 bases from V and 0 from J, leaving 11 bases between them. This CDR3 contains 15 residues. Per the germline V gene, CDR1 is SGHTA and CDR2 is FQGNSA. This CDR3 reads CASSVDGTSGNTIYF. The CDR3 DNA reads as TGTGCCAGCAGCGTGGACGGGACCTCTGGAAACACCATATATTTT.

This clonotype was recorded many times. The CDR3, as DNA: TGTGCCAGCACCCCAATCACTAGCGGGGGCGCGAACACCGGGGAGCTGTTTTTT. Its protein product is CASTPITSGGANTGELFF. The chain couples TRBV7-8 to TRBJ2-2; TRBD2 aligns across 11 bases. V was pared by 7 bases and J by 0 bases, with 10 bases of the junction left unmatched. This CDR3 has 18 residues. Germline V gene data show CDR1 as SGHVS and CDR2 as FQNEAQ.

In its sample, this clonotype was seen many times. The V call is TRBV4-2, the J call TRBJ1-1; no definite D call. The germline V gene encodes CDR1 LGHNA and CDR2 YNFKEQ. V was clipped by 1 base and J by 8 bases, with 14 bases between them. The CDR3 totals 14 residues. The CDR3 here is CASSQVREDSEAFF. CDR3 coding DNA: TGTGCCAGCAGCCAAGTCCGGGAGGATTCAGAAGCTTTCTTT.

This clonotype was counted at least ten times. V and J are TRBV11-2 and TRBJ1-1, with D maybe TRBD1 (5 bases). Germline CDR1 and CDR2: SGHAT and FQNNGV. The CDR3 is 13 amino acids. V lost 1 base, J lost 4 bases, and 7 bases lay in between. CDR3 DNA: TGTGCCAGCAGCTTAGTTAGGGGCACTGAAGCTTTCTTT. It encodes CASSLVRGTEAFF.

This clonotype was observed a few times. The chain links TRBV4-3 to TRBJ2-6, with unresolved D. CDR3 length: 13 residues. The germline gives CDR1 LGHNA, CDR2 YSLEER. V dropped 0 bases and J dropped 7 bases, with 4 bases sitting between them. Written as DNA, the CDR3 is TGCGCCAGCAGCCAAGATACAGCCAACGTCCTGACTTTC. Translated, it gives CASSQDTANVLTF.

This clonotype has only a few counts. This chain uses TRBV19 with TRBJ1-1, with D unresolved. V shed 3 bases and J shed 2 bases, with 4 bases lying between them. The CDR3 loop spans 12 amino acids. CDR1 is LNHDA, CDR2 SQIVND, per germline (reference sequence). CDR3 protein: CASSIINTEAFF. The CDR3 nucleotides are TGTGCCAGTAGTATTATTAACACTGAAGCTTTCTTT.

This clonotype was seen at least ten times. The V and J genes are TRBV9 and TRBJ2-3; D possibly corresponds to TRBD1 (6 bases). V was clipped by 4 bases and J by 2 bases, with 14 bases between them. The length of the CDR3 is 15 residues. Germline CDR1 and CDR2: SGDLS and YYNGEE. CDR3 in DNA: TGTGCCAGCAGCCCTTCGGACAGATTCACAGATACGCAGTATTTT. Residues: CASSPSDRFTDTQYF.

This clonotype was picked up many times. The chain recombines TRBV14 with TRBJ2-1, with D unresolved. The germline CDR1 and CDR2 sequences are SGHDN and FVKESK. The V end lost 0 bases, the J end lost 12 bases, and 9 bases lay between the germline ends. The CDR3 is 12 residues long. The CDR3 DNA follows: TGTGCCAGCAGCCAAGACCGTCTCCGGCAGTTCTTC. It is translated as CASSQDRLRQFF.

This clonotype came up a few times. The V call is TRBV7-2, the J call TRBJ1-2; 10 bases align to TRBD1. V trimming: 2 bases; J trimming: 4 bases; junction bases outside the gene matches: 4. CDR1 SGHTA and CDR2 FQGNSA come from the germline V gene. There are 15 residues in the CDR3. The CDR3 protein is CASSLYWTGGYGYTF. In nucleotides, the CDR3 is TGTGCCAGCAGCTTATACTGGACAGGGGGCTATGGCTACACCTTC.

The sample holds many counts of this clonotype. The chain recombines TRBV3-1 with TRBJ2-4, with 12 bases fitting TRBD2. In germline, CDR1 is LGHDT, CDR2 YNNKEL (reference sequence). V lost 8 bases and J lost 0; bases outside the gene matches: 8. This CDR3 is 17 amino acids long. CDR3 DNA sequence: TGTGCCAGCGGTCAACTAGCGGGGGGCGGAGCCAAAAACATTCAGTACTTC. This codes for CASGQLAGGGAKNIQYF.

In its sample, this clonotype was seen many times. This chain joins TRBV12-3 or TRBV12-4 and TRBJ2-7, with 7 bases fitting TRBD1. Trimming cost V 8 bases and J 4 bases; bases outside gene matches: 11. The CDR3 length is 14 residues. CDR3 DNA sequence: TGTGCCAGCGGTCGGGACAGTTTATCATACGAGCAGTACTTC. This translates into CASGRDSLSYEQYF.

The CDR3 coding sequence is TGTGCCAGCAGCTCCCCAGGGAGGTACGAGCAGTACTTC. Protein sequence: CASSSPGRYEQYF. V gene TRBV7-2 combines with J gene TRBJ2-7, with D maybe TRBD2 (6 bases). The CDR3 covers 13 residues. Trimming took off 4 bases at V and 4 bases at J, with 11 bases between the two ends. Germline V gives CDR1 SGHTA, CDR2 FQGNSA.

CDR3 loop: CASSVGPSNTGELFF. For the CDR3, the DNA is TGCGCCAGCAGCGTCGGGCCCTCGAACACCGGGGAGCTGTTTTTT. The chain links TRBV5-1 to TRBJ2-2, with D uncertain. CDR3 size: 15 residues. Trimming took 4 bases from V and 0 from J, leaving 10 bases between them. CDR1 and CDR2 (germline): SGHRS, YFSETQ.

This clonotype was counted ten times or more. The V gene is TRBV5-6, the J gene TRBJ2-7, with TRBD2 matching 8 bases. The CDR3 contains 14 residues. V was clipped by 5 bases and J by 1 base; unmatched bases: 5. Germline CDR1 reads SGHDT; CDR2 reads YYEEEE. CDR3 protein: CASRRGGRSYEQYV. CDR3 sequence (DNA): TGTGCCAGCAGAAGAGGCGGGAGGTCCTACGAGCAGTACGTC.

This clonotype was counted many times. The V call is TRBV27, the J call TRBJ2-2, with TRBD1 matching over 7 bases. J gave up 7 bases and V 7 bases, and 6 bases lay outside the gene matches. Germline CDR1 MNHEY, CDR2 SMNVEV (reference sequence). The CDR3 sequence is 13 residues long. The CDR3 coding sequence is TGTGCCAGCACTCGACAGGGTGGCGGGGAGCTGTTTTTT. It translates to CASTRQGGGELFF.

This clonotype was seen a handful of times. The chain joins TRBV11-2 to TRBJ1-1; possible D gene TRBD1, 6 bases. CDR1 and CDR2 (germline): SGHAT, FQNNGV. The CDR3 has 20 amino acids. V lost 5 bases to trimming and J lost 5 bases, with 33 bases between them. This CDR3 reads CASSPGWGGRGWWRDTEAFF. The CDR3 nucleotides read TGTGCCAGCAGCCCCGGCTGGGGAGGCAGGGGCTGGTGGAGAGATACTGAAGCTTTCTTT.

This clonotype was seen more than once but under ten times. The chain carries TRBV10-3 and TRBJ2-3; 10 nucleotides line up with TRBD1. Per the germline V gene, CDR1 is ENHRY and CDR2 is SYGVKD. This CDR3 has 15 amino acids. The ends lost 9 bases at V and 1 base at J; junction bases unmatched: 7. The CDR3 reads CAISTGTGGTDTQYF. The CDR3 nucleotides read TGTGCCATTAGCACCGGGACAGGGGGCACAGATACGCAGTATTTT.

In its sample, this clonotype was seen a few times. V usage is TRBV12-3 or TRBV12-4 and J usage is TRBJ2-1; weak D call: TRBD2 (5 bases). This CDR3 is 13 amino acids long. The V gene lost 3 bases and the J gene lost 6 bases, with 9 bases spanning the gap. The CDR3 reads CASSLRVSNEQFF. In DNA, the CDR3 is TGTGCCAGCAGTTTGAGGGTTAGCAATGAGCAGTTCTTC.

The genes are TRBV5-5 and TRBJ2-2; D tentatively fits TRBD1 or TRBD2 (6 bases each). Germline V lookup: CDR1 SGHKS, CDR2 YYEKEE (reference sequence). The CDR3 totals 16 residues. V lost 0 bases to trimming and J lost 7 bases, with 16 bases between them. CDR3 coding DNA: TGTGCCAGCAGCTTGGCAGGGGAGCGGGTAATCGGGGAGCTGTTTTTT. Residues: CASSLAGERVIGELFF.

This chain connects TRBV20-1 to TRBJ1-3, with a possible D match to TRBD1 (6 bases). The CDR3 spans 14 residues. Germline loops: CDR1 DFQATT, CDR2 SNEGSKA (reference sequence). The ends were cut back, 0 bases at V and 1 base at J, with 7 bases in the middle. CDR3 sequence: CSAREGGSGNTIYF. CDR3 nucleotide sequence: TGCAGTGCTAGAGAAGGGGGATCTGGAAACACCATATATTTT.

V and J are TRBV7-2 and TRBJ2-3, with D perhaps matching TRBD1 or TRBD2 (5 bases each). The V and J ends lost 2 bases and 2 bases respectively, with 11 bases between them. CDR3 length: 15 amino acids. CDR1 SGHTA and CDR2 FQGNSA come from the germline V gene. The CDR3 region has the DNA TGTGCCAGCAGCTTATCGGTGGGGGACACAGATACGCAGTATTTT. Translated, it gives CASSLSVGDTDTQYF.

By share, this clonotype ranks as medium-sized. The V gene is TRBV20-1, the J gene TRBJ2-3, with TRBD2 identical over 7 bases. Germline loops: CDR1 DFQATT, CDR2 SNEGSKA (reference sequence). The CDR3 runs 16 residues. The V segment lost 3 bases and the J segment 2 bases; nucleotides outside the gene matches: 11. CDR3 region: CSASTAGDLDTDTQYF. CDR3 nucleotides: TGCAGTGCTAGTACGGCGGGGGACTTGGACACAGATACGCAGTATTTT.

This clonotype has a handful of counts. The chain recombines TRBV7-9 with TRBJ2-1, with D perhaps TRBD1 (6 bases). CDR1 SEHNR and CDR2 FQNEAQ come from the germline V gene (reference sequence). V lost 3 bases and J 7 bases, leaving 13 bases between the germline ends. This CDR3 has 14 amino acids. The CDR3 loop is CASSFAPGVNEQFF. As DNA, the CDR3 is TGTGCCAGCAGCTTCGCCCCAGGGGTAAATGAGCAGTTCTTC.

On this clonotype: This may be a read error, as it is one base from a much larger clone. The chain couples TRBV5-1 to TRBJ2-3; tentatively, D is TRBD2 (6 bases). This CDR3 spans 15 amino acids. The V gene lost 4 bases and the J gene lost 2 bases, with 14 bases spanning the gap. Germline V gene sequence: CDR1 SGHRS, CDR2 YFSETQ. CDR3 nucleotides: TGCGCCAGCAGCCCGGGTCCGGGGGTCACAGATACGCAGTATTTT. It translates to CASSPGPGVTDTQYF.